This record concerns one TCR beta chain sequence. The CDR3 sequence is 17 residues long. Trimming removed 1 base from V and 4 bases from J, with 16 bases in between. CDR1 LGHNT and CDR2 FRNRAP come from the germline V gene. The sample belongs to a study of T cell clones after liver transplantation. Across the study: Liver transplant recipients had immunosuppression withdrawal attempted within 2 years. Post-transplant blood was tracked for graft-donor-reactive T cell clones identified in a pre-transplant mixed lymphocyte reaction. Until 12-24 months post-transplant, subjects got standard immunosuppression and no induction.

Sequencing used immunoSEQ multiplex PCR; TCRdb keeps in-frame clones, though not all of them. The data show about 51,000 clones, 55% to 85% seen once. The chain uses TRBV12-5 and TRBJ2-2; D ambiguous. Source: CD4+ T cells from blood, taken less than 70 months after liver transplant. This clonotype was obtained from a human patient who received a liver transplant. Some T cells may be supplied by the graft donor. The CDR3 is CASGLGQTTRSTGELFF. Here the CDR3 DNA reads TGTGCTAGTGGTTTGGGACAAACTACGCGAAGCACCGGGGAGCTGTTTTTT.